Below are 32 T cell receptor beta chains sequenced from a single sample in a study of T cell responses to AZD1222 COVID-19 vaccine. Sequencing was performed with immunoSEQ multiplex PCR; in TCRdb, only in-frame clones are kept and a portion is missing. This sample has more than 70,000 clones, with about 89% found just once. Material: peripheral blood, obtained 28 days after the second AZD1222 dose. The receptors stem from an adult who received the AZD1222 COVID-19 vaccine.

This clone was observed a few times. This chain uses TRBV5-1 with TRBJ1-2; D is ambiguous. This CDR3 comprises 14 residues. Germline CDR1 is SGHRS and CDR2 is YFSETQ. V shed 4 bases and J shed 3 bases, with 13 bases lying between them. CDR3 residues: CASSVTASDYGYTF. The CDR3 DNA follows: TGCGCCAGCAGCGTGACCGCCTCTGACTATGGCTACACCTTC.

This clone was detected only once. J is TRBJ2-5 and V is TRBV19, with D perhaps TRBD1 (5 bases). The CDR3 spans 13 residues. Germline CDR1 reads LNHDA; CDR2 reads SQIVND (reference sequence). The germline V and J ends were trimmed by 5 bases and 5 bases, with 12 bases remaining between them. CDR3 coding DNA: TGTGCCAGTAGTCACCAGGGTAGTGAGACCCAGTACTTC. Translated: CASSHQGSETQYF.

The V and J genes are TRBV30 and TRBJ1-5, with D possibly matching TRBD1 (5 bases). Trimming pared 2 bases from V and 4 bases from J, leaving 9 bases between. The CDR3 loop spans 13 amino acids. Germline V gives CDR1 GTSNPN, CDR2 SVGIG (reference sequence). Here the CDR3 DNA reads TGTGCCTGGAGTCGGGACCCTAATCAGCCCCAGCATTTT. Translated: CAWSRDPNQPQHF.

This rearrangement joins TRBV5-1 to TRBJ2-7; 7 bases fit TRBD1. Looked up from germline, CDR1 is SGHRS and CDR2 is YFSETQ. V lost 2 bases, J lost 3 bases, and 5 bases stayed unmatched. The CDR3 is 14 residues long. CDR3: CASSFRTGSYEQYF. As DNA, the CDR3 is TGCGCCAGCAGCTTTCGGACAGGAAGCTACGAGCAGTACTTC.

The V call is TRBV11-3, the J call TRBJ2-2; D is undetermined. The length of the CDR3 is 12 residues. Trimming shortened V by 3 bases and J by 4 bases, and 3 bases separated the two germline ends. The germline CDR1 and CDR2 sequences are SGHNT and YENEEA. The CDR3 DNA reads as TGTGCCAGCAGCTTCGTCACCGGGGAGCTGTTTTTT. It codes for CASSFVTGELFF.

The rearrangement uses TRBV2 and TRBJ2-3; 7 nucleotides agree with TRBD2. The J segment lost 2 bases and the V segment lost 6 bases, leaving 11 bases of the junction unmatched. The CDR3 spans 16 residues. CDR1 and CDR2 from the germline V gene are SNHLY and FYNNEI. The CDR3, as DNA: TGTGCCAGCAGCTCGGGACTAACCTACCTCACAGATACGCAGTATTTT. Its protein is CASSSGLTYLTDTQYF.

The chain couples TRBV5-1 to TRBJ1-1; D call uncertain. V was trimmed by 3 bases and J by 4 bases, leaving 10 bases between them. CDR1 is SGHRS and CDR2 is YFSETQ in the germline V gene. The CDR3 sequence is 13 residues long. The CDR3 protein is CASSYLGVTEAFF. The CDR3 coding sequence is TGCGCCAGCAGCTACCTCGGGGTCACTGAAGCTTTCTTT.

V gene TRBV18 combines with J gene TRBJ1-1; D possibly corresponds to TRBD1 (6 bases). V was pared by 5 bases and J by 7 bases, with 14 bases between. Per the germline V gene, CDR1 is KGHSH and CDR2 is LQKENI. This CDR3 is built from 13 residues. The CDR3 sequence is CASSAGGGDEAFF. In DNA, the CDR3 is TGTGCCAGCTCAGCGGGGGGCGGCGATGAAGCTTTCTTT.

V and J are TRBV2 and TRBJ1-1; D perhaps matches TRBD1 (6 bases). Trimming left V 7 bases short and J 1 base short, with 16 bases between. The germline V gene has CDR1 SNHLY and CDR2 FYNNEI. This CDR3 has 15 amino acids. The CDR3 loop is CASTPNRGANTEAFF. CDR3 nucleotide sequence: TGTGCCAGCACCCCGAATAGGGGGGCGAACACTGAAGCTTTCTTT.

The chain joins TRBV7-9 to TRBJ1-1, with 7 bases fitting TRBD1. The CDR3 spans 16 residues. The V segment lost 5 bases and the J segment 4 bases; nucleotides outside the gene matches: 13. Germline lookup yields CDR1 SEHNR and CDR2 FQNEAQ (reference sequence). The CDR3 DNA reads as TGTGCCAGCAGCCCTGGGGAGGGACAGTCACCCACTGAAGCTTTCTTT. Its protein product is CASSPGEGQSPTEAFF.

The CDR3 sequence: CASSFRQLNTEAFF. The CDR3 bases are TGTGCCAGCAGCTTTCGCCAACTGAACACTGAAGCTTTCTTT. The V and J genes are TRBV5-8 and TRBJ1-1; unclear D gene. This CDR3 spans 14 amino acids. CDR1 is SGHTS, CDR2 YDEGEE, per germline. Trimming cost V 2 bases and J 0 bases, with 8 bases left between them.

The CDR3 is CASSQDGPGGAVRGTEAFF. As DNA, the CDR3 is TGTGCCAGCAGCCAAGATGGTCCAGGGGGTGCGGTACGGGGCACTGAAGCTTTCTTT. V is TRBV3-1 (or the pseudogene TRBV3-2) and J is TRBJ1-1; TRBD1 matches at 7 bases. The CDR3 has 19 amino acids. CDR1 and CDR2 from the germline V gene are LGHDT and YNNKEL (reference sequence). V was pared by 0 bases and J by 4 bases, with 17 bases of the junction left unmatched.

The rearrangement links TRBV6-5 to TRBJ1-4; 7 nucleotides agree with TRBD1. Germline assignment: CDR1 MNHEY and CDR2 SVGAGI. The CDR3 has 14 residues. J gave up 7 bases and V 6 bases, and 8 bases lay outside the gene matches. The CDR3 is CASSKQGRTEKLFF. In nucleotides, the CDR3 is TGTGCCAGCAGCAAACAGGGGCGTACTGAAAAACTGTTTTTT.

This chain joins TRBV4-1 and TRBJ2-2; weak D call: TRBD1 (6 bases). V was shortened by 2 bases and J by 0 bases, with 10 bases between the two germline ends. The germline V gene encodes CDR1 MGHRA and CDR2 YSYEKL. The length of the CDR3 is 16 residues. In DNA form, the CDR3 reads TGCGCCAGCAGCCAACACGCAGGGGCGAACACCGGGGAGCTGTTTTTT. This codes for CASSQHAGANTGELFF.

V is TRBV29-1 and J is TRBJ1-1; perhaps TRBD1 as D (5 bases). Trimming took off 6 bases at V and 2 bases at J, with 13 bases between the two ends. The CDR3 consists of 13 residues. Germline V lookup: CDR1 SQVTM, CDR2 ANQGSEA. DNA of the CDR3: TGCAGCGTAGCCGGGACGGCCAACACTGAAGCTTTCTTT. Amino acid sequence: CSVAGTANTEAFF.

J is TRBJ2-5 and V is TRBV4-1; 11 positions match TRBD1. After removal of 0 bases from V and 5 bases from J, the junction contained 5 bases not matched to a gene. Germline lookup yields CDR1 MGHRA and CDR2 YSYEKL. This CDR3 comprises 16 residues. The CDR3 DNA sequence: TGCGCCAGCAGCCAAGACGGGACAGGGGGTTCTGAGACCCAGTACTTC. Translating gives CASSQDGTGGSETQYF.

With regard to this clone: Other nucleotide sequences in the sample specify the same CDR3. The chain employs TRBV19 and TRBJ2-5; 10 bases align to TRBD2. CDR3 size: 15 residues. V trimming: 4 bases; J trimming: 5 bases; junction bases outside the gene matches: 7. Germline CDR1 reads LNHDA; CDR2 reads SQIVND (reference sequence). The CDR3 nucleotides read TGTGCCAGTAGTACAAGCGGGGGGGCCCGGGAGACCCAGTACTTC. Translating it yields CASSTSGGARETQYF.

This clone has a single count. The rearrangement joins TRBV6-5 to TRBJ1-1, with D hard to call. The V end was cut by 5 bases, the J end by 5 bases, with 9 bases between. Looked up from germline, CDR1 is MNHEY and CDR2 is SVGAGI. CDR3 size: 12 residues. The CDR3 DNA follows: TGTGCCAGCAGTCCCACCTGGACTGAAGCTTTCTTT. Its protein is CASSPTWTEAFF.

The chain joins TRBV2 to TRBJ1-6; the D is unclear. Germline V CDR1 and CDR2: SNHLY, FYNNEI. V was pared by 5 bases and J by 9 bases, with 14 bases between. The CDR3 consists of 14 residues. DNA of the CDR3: TGTGCCAGCAGTAGGGCCTGGGGAATTTCACCCCTCCACTTT. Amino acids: CASSRAWGISPLHF.

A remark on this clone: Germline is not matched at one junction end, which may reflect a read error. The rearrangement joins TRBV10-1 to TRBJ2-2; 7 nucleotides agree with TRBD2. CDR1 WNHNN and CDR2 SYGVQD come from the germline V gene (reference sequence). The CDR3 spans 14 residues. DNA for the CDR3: TGCGCCAGCAGTGTCGGGGGGAACGCCGGGGAGCTGTTTTTT. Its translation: CASSVGGNAGELFF.

In DNA, the CDR3 is TGCGCCAGCAGTGCAGGGCGTTACAACTATGGCTACACCTTC. Translating gives CASSAGRYNYGYTF. This chain connects TRBV10-2 to TRBJ1-2; the D gene is possibly TRBD1 (5 bases). This CDR3 is built from 14 residues. V was clipped by 4 bases and J by 2 bases, with 11 bases between them. The germline CDR1 and CDR2 sequences are WSHSY and SAAADI.

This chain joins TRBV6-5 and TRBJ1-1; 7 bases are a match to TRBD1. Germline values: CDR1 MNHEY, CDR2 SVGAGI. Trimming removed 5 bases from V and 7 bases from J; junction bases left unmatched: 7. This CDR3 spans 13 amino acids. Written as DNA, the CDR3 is TGTGCCAGCAGTCCGACAGGGATGGTTGAAGCTTTCTTT. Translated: CASSPTGMVEAFF.

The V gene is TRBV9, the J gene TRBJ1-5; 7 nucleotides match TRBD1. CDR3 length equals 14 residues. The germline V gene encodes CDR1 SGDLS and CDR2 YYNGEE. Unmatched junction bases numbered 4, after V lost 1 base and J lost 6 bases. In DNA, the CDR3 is TGTGCCAGCAGCGTACAGGGGGGAAGTCAGCCCCAGCATTTT. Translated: CASSVQGGSQPQHF.

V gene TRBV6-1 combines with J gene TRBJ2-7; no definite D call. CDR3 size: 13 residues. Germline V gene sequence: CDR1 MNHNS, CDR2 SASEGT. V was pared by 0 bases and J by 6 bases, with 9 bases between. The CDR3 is CASSEATVLEQYF. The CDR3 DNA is TGTGCCAGCAGTGAAGCCACCGTTCTCGAGCAGTACTTC.

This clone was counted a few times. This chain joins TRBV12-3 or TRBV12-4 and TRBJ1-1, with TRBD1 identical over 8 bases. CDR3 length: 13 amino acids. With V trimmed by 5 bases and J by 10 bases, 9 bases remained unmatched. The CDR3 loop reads CASSPQGALLAFF. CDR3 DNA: TGTGCCAGCAGTCCTCAGGGGGCCTTGCTAGCTTTCTTT.

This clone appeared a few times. The chain's CDR3 is CASSSGGVQADTQYF. The CDR3 DNA is TGTGCCAGCAGCTCCGGGGGGGTCCAGGCAGATACGCAGTATTTT. V is TRBV16 and J is TRBJ2-3; 8 nucleotides match TRBD2. Germline V gene data show CDR1 as KGHSY and CDR2 as FQNENV. The V gene end was trimmed by 5 bases and the J gene end by 4 bases; junction bases not matched to a gene: 8. The length of the CDR3 is 15 residues.

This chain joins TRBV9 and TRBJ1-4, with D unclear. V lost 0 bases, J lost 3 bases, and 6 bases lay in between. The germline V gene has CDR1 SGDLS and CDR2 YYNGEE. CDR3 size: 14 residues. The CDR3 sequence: CASSVGRSNEKLFF. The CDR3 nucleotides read TGTGCCAGCAGCGTAGGCAGGTCTAATGAAAAACTGTTTTTT.

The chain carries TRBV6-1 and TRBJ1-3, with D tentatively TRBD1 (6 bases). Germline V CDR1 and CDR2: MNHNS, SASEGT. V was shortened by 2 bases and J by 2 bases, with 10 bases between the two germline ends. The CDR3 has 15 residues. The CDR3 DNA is TGTGCCAGCAGTGAACTAACAGGGACTGGAAACACCATATATTTT. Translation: CASSELTGTGNTIYF.

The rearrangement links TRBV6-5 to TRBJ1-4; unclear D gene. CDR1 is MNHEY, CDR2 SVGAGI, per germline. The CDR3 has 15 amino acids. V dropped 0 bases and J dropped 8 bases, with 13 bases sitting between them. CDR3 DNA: TGTGCCAGCAGTTACTCGGTGCAGGCGACGGAAAAACTGTTTTTT. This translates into CASSYSVQATEKLFF.

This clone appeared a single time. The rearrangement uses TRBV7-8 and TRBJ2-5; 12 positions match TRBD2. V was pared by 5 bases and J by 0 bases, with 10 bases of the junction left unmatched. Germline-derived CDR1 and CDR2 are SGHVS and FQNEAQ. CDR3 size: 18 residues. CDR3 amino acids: CASSASSTSGGYQETQYF. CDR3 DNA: TGTGCCAGCAGCGCCTCCTCTACTAGCGGGGGGTACCAAGAGACCCAGTACTTC. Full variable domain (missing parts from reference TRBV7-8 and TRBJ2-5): GAGVSQSPRYKVAKRGQDVALRCDPISGHVSLFWYQQALGQGPEFLTYFQNEAQLDKSGLPSDRFFAERPEGSVSTLKIQRTQQEDSAVYLCASSASSTSGGYQETQYFGPGTRLLVL.

As DNA, the CDR3 is TGTGCCAGCAGCCAAGCGGGTGGAGAAGCTTTCTTT. It is translated as CASSQAGGEAFF. The chain employs TRBV3-1 (or the pseudogene TRBV3-2) and TRBJ1-1, with D hard to call. V gave up 1 base and J gave up 8 bases, with 8 bases separating them. Per germline, CDR1 LGHDT and CDR2 YNNKEL (reference sequence). This CDR3 region has 12 residues.

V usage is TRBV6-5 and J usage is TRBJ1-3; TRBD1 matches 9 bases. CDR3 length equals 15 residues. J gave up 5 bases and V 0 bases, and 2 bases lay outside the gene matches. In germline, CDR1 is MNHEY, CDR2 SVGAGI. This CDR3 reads CASSYSGQGRNTIYF. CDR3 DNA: TGTGCCAGCAGTTACTCTGGACAGGGGCGAAACACCATATATTTT.